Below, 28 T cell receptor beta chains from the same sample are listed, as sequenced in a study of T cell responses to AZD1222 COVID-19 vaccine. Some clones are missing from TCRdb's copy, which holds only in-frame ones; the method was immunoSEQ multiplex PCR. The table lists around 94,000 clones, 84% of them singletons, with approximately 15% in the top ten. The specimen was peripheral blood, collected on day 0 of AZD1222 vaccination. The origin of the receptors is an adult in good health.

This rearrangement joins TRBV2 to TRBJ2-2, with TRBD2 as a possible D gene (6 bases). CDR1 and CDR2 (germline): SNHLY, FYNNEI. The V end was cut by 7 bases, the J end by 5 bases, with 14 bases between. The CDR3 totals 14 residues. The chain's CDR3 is CASIGGRGTGELFF. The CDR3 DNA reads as TGTGCCAGCATCGGAGGGCGCGGGACCGGGGAGCTGTTTTTT.

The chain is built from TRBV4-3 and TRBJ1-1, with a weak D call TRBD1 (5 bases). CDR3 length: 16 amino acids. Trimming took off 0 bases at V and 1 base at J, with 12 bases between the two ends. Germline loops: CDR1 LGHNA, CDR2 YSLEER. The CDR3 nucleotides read TGCGCCAGCAGCCAAGAATGGGGGGATTCGAACACTGAAGCTTTCTTT. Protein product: CASSQEWGDSNTEAFF.

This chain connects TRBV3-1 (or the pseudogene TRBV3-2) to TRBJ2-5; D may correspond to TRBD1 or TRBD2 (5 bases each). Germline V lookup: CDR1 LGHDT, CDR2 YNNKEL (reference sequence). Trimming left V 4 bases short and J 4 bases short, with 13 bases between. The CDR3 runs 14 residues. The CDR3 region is CASSLPGDGETQYF. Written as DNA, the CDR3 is TGTGCCAGCAGCCTTCCCGGGGACGGAGAGACCCAGTACTTC.

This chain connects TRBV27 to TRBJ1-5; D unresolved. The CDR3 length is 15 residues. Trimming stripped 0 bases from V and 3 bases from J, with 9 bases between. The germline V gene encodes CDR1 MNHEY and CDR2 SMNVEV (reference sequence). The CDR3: CASSLSSSFNQPQHF. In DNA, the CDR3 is TGTGCCAGCAGTTTATCTAGCAGTTTCAATCAGCCCCAGCATTTT.

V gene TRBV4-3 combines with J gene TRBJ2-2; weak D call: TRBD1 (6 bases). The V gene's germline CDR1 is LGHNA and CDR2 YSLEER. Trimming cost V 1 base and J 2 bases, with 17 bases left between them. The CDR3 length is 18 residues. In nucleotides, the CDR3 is TGCGCCAGCAGCCAAGCCCTCCCAGGGGAGACTAACACCGGGGAGCTGTTTTTT. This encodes CASSQALPGETNTGELFF.

The CDR3 region has the DNA TGTGCCAGCAGCCCCGTGGCGGGAGCGACTGGGGCCAACGTCCTGACTTTC. Its protein is CASSPVAGATGANVLTF. The V and J genes are TRBV7-9 and TRBJ2-6; TRBD2 matches at 7 bases. The CDR3 is made up of 17 amino acids. The germline gives CDR1 SEHNR, CDR2 FQNEAQ (reference sequence). The V segment lost 5 bases and the J segment 2 bases; nucleotides outside the gene matches: 9.

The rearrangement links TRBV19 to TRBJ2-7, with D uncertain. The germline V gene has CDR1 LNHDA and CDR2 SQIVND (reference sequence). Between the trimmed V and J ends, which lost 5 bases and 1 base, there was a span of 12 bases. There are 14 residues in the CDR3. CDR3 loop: CASSLNTASYEQYV. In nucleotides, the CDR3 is TGTGCCAGTAGTCTTAACACGGCGTCCTACGAGCAGTACGTC.

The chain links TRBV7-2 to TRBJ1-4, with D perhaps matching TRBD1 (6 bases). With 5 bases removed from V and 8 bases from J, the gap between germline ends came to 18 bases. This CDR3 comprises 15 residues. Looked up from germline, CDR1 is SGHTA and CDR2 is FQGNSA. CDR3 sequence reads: CASSPVRGFREKLFF. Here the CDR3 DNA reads TGTGCCAGCAGCCCGGTCAGGGGTTTCAGGGAAAAACTGTTTTTT. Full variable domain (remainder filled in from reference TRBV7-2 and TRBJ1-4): GAGVSQSPSNKVTEKGKDVELRCDPISGHTALYWYRQSLGQGLEFLIYFQGNSAPDKSGLPSDRFSAERTGGSVSTLTIQRTQQEDSAVYLCASSPVRGFREKLFFGSGTQLSVL.

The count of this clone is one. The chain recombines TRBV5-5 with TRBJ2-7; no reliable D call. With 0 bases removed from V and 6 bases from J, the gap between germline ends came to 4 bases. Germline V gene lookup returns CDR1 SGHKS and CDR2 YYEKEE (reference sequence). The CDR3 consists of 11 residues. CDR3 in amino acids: CASSLGAEQYF. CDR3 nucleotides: TGTGCCAGCAGCTTGGGGGCCGAGCAGTACTTC.

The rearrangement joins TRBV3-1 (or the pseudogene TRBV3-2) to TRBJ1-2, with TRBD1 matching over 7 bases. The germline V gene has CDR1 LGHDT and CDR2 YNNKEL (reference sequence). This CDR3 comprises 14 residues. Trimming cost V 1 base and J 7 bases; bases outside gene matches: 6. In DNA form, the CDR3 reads TGTGCCAGCAGCCAAGGACAGGGTGAGAGTGGCTACACCTTC. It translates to CASSQGQGESGYTF.

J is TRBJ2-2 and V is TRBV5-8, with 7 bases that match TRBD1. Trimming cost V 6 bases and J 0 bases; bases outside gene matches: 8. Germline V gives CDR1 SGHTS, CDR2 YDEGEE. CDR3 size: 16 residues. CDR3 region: CASTRTGLSNTGELFF. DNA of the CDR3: TGTGCCAGCACCCGGACAGGACTTTCGAACACCGGGGAGCTGTTTTTT.

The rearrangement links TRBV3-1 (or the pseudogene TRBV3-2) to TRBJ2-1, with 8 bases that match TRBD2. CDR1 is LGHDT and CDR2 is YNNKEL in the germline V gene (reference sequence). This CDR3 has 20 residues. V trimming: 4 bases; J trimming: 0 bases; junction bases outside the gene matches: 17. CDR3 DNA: TGTGCCAGCAGCCCAAAATGGCCCCTGGTTAGCGGGACCTCCTACAATGAGCAGTTCTTC. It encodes CASSPKWPLVSGTSYNEQFF.

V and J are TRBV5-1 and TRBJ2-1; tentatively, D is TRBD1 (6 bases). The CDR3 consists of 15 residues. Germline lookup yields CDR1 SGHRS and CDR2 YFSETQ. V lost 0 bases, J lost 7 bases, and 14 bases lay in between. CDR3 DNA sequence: TGCGCCAGCAGCTTGGGACAGGCCGATGGGAATGAGCAGTTCTTC. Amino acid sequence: CASSLGQADGNEQFF.

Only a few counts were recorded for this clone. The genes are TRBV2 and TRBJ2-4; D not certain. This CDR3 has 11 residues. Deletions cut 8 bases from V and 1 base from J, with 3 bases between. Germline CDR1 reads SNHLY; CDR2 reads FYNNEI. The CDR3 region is CASSAKNIQYF. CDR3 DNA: TGTGCCAGCTCCGCCAAAAACATTCAGTACTTC. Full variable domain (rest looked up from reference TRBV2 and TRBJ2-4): EPEVTQTPSHQVTQMGQEVILRCVPISNHLYFYWYRQILGQKVEFLVSFYNNEISEKSEIFDDQFSVERPDGSNFTLKIRSTKLEDSAMYFCASSAKNIQYFGAGTRLSVL.

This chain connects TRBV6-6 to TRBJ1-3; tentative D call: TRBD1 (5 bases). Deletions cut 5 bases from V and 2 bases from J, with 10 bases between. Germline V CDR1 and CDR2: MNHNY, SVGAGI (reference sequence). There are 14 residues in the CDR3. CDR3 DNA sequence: TGTGCCAGCAGTATAGGGACGACTGGAAACACCATATATTTT. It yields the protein CASSIGTTGNTIYF.

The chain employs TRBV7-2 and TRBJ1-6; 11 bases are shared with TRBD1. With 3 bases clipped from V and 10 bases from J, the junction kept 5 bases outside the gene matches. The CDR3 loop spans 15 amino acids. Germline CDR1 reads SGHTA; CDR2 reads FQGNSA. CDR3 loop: CASSFRGQGVSPLHF. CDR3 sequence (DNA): TGTGCCAGCAGCTTTAGGGGACAGGGGGTATCACCCCTCCACTTT.

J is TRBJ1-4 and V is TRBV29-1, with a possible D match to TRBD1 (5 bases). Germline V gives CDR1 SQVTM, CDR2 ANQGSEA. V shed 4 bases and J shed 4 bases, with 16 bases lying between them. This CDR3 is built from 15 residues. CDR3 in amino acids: CSVVSRRGVNEKLFF. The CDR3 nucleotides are TGCAGCGTTGTTTCTCGGCGGGGGGTTAATGAAAAACTGTTTTTT.

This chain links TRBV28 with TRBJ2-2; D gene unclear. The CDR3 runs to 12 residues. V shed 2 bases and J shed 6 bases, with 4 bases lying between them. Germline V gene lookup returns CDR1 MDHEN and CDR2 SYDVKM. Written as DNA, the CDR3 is TGTGCCAGCAGTTTAAGGGCCGGGGAGCTGTTTTTT. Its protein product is CASSLRAGELFF. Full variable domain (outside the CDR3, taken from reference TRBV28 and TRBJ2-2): DVKVTQSSRYLVKRTGEKVFLECVQDMDHENMFWYRQDPGLGLRLIYFSYDVKMKEKGDIPEGYSVSREKKERFSLILESASTNQTSMYLCASSLRAGELFFGEGSRLTVL.

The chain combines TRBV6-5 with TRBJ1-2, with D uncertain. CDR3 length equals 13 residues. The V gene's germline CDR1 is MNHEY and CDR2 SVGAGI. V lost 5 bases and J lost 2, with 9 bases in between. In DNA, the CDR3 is TGTGCCAGCAGTAGCCCACAGAACTATGGCTACACCTTC. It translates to CASSSPQNYGYTF.

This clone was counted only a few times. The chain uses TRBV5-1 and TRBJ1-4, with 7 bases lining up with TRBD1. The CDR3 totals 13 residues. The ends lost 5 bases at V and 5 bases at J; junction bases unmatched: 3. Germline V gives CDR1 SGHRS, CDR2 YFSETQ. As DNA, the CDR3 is TGCGCCAGCAGGCAGGGGGGAAATGAAAAACTGTTTTTT. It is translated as CASRQGGNEKLFF.

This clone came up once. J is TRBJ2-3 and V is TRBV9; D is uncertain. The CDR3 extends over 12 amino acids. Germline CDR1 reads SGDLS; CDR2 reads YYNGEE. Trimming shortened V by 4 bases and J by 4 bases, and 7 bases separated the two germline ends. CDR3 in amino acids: CASSSRADTQYF. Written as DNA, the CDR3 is TGTGCCAGCAGCTCCCGAGCAGATACGCAGTATTTT.

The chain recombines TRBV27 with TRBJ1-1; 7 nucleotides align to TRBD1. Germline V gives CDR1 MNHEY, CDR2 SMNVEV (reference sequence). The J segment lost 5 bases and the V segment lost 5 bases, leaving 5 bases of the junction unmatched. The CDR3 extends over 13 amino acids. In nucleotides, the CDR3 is TGTGCCAGCAGTATACAGGGGAGGACTGAAGCTTTCTTT. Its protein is CASSIQGRTEAFF.

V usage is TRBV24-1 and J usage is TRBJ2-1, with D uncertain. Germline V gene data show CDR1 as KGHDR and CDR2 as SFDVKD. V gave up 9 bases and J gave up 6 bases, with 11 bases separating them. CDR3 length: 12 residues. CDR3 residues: CATERLPNEQFF. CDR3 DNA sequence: TGTGCCACCGAAAGATTACCCAATGAGCAGTTCTTC.

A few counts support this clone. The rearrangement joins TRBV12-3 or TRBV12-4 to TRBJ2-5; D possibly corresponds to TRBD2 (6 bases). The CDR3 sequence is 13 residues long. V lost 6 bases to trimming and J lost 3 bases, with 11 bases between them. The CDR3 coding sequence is TGTGCCAGCAGCTCCGGGAGAAAAGAGACCCAGTACTTC. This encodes CASSSGRKETQYF.

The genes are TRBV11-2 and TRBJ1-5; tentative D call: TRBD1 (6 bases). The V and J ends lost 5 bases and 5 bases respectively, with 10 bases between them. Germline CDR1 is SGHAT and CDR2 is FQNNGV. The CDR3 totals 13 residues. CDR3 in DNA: TGTGCCAGCAGCCAAGACAGGCATCAGCCCCAGCATTTT. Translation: CASSQDRHQPQHF.

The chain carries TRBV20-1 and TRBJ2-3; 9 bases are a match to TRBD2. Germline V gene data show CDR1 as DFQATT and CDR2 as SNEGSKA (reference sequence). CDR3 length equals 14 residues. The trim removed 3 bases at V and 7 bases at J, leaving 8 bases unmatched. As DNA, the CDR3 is TGCAGTGCTAGTATTCGCGGGGGGGCGTATACGCAGTATTTT. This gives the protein CSASIRGGAYTQYF.

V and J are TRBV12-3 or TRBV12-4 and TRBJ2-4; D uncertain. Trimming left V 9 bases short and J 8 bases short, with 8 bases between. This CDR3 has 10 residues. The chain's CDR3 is CARETYIQYF. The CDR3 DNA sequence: TGTGCCAGAGAGACGTACATTCAGTACTTC.

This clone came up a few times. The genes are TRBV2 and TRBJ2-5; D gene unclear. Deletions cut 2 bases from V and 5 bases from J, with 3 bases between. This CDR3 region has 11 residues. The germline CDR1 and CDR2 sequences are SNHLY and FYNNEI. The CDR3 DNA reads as TGTGCCAGCAGTGAATGGGAGACCCAGTACTTC. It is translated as CASSEWETQYF.